Listed below are T cell receptor beta chains from one sample, sequenced in a study of molecular identifiers for immune sequencing clone quantification. A single record per CDR3 protein comes from TCRdb applying MiXCR to the PCR reads. There are 60,000 to 70,000 distinct CDR3 sequences in the sample; around 17% occur only once, and roughly 1.5% lies in the top ten. Source material: naive CD8+ T cells from blood, with Jurkat cell RNA spiked in. These receptor sequences come from a human donor in good health. Some libraries in this study had Jurkat cell RNA spiked in. Both conserved end residues are part of each CDR3. A D gene is named only where the DNA matches it firmly.

>TRBV7-2|TRBD1
CASSYHQGAINEQYF
>TRBV29-1|TRBD2
CSASGRTFGETQYF
>TRBV10-2|TRBD1
CASGTVNTEAFF
>TRBV27|-
CASSIRDPADTQYF
>TRBV7-9|TRBD2
CASTWTSGPQFEQYF
>TRBV7-6|TRBD2
CASSLSVAGSSTDTQYF
>TRBV5-1|TRBD2
CASSLGTSGTWTAGELFF
>TRBV6-6|TRBD1
CACRDRFYHAIYF
>TRBV7-9|-
CASSFPRQGPKKYEQYF
>TRBV4-1|-
CASSPLYSPYEQYF
>TRBV6-1|-
CASSEWTASNQPQRF
>TRBV12-3/TRBV12-4|TRBD2
CASSYGLAVHTYEQYF
>TRBV12-3/TRBV12-4|-
CASSFLGEGDTEAFF
>TRBV6-2/TRBV6-3|-
CASSQGGVYNEQFF
>TRBV7-9|-
CASSLGTGFIYEQYF
>TRBV3-1|TRBD1
CAGSQGQGATDTQYF
>TRBV6-5|TRBD2
CASSYGRVETQYF
>TRBV27|-
CASSLSEGNYGYTF
>TRBV28|-
CASSYSPGQFFNTEAFF
>TRBV6-5|-
CASRPTGNTEAFF